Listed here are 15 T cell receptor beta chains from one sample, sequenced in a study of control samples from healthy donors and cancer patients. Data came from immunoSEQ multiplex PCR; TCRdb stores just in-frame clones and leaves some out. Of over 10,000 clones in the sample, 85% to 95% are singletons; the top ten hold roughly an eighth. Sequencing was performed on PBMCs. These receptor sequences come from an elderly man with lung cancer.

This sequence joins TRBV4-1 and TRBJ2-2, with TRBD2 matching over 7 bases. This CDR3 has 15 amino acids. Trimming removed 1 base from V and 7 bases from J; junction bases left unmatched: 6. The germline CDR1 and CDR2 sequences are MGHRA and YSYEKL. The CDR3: CASSQAGGRGGELFF. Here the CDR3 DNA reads TGCGCCAGCAGCCAAGCGGGGGGTCGAGGCGGGGAGCTGTTTTTT.

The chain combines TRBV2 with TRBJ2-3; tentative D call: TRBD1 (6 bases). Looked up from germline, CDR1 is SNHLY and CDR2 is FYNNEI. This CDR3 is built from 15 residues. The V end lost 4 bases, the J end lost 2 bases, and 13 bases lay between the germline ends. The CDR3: CASSGGPGNTDTQYF. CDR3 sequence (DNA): TGTGCCAGCAGTGGGGGGCCAGGGAACACAGATACGCAGTATTTT. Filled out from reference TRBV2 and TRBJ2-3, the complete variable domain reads EPEVTQTPSHQVTQMGQEVILRCVPISNHLYFYWYRQILGQKVEFLVSFYNNEISEKSEIFDDQFSVERPDGSNFTLKIRSTKLEDSAMYFCASSGGPGNTDTQYFGPGTRLTVL.

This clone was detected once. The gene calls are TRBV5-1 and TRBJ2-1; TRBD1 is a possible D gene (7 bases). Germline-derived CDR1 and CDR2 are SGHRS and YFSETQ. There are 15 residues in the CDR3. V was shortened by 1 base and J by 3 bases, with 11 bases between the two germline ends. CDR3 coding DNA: TGCGCCAGCAGCTTGTCAGGGGGGTACTACAATGAGCAGTTCTTC. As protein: CASSLSGGYYNEQFF.

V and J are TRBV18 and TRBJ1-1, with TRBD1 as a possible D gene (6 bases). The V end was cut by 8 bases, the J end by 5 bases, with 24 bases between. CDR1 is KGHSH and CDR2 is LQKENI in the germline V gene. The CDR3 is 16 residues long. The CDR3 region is CASTDDFTEGGTEAFF. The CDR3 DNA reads TGTGCCAGCACCGACGATTTCACCGAGGGGGGGACTGAAGCTTTCTTT.

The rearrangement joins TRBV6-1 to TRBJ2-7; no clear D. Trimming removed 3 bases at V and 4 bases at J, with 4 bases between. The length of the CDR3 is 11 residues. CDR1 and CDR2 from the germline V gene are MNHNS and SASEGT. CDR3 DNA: TGTGCCAGCAGTGACCGATACGAGCAGTACGTC. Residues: CASSDRYEQYV.

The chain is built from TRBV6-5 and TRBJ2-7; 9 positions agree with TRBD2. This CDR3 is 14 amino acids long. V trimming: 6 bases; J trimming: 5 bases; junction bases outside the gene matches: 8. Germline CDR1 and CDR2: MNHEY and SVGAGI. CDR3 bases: TGTGCCAGCAGACCGGGACTAGCCTCAAACGAGCAGTACTTC. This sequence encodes CASRPGLASNEQYF.

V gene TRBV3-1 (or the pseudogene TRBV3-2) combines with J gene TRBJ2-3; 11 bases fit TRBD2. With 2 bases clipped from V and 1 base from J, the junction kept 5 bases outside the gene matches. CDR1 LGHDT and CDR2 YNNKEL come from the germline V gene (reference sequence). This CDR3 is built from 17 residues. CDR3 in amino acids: CASSQIATSGGTDTQYF. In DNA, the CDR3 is TGTGCCAGCAGCCAAATAGCGACTAGCGGGGGCACAGATACGCAGTATTTT.

The CDR3 protein is CASSVDARGLEKLFF. CDR3 nucleotide sequence: TGTGCCAGCAGCGTAGATGCCAGGGGGCTCGAAAAACTGTTTTTT. The chain links TRBV9 to TRBJ1-4; TRBD1 agrees at 8 bases. The length of the CDR3 is 15 residues. Germline loops: CDR1 SGDLS, CDR2 YYNGEE. Trimming at V came to 0 bases and at J to 8 bases, leaving 6 bases not matched to a gene.

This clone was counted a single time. CDR3 protein: CASSHILAGGADTQYF. The CDR3 region has the DNA TGTGCCAGCAGCCACATTCTAGCGGGGGGGGCAGATACGCAGTATTTT. This chain links TRBV14 with TRBJ2-3; TRBD2 matches at 12 bases. The V gene end was trimmed by 3 bases and the J gene end by 4 bases; junction bases not matched to a gene: 5. Germline lookup yields CDR1 SGHDN and CDR2 FVKESK. This CDR3 contains 16 residues.

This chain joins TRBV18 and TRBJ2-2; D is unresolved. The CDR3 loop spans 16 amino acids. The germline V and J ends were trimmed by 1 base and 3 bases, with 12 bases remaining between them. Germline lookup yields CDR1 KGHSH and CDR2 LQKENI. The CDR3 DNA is TGTGCCAGCTCACCACGGCTGCAGGCCGACACCGGGGAGCTGTTTTTT. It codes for CASSPRLQADTGELFF.

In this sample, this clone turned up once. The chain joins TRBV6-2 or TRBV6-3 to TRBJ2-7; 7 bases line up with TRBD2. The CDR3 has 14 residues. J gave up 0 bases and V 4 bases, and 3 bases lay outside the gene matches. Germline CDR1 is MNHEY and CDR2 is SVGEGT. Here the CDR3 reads CASSWEGSSYEQYF. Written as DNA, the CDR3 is TGTGCCAGCAGTTGGGAGGGGAGCTCCTACGAGCAGTACTTC.

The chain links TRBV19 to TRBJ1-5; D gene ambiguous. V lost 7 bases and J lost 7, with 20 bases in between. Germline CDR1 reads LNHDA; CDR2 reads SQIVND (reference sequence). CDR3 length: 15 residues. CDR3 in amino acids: CASNPGRAGGQPQHF. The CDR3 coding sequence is TGTGCCAGTAACCCTGGTAGGGCAGGCGGGCAGCCCCAGCATTTT.

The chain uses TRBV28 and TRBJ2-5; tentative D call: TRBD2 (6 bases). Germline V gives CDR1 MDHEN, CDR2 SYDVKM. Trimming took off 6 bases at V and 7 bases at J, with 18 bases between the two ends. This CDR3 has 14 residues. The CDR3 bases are TGTGCCAGCAGCCTGGGACTCCCCCCCGCGACCCAGTACTTC. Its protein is CASSLGLPPATQYF.

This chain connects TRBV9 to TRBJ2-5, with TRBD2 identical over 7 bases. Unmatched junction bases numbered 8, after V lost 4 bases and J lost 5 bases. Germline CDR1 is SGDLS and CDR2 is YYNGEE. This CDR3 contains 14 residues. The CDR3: CASSPGIGGETQYF. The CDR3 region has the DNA TGTGCCAGCAGCCCTGGTATCGGGGGGGAGACCCAGTACTTC.

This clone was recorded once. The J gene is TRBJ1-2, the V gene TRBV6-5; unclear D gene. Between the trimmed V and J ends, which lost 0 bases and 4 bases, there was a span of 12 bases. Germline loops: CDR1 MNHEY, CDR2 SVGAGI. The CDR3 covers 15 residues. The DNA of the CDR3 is TGTGCCAGCAGTTACTCGATTCTGGGGTCCTATGGCTACACCTTC. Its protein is CASSYSILGSYGYTF.